Sequencing of this T cell receptor beta chain was carried out in a study of blood T cell repertoires in COVID-19. Per germline, CDR1 SGHRS and CDR2 YFSETQ. The trim removed 1 base at V and 3 bases at J, leaving 8 bases unmatched. There are 16 residues in the CDR3. Recruitment covered about two dozen US areas and drew participants whose ages spanned roughly 18 to 89 years. In the original processing: Scientists estimated how many nucleated cells there were by amplifying reference gene primers. The repertoire was sequenced with immunoSEQ multiplex PCR; TCRdb's copy has only in-frame clones and lacks some. V and J calls and clone size are those listed in that table; D and trimming were worked out from the DNA. Of under 200,000 clones detected, about 88% appear once; the ten largest clones hold around 24%.

The sequence came from a woman in her 40s in a cohort exposed to, infected with or recovered from COVID-19 (not recorded which). The chain links TRBV5-1 to TRBJ1-1; 8 nucleotides agree with TRBD1. Sequences were obtained from PBMCs or T cells enriched from blood (not recorded which). The DNA of the CDR3 is TGCGCCAGCAGCTTGTGGTTGCAGACAGGGGACACTGAAGCTTTCTTT. Its translation is CASSLWLQTGDTEAFF.